This T cell receptor beta chain was captured by sequencing in a study of CXCR3-negative and CXCR3-positive naive CD8 T cells. Looked up from germline, CDR1 is SGHRS and CDR2 is YFSETQ. The length of the CDR3 is 15 residues. As to this clonotype: What it binds is unknown.

TRB cDNA libraries were made by UMI-labeled 5' RACE. TCRdb reprocessed the 5' RACE reads and stores each CDR3 protein as one record, lacking DNA. Its table records 84,000 or so distinct CDR3 sequences. Study outcomes and limitations: Against CXCR3-negative naive cells, CXCR3-positive naive cells showed more hydrophobic TRB CDR3s.

Sorting was done in triplicate for each CD8+ T cell subset (about 280,000 cells each). The sample was naive CXCR3+ CD8+ T cells from blood. Sample subset: CD45RO-CCR7+CD27+CD95- naive CD8+ T cells expressing CXCR3 (TNR3+). This chain links TRBV5-1 with TRBJ2-1; the TCRdb call, TRBD1, lacks DNA for checking. The sequence derives from a human donor in good health. Some clones in this sample may be carry-over from other donors' samples. The CDR3 sequence: CASMEYGTGDNEQFF.